The rows below give T cell receptor beta chains drawn from one sample of a study of T cell responses to AZD1222 COVID-19 vaccine. TCRdb keeps only in-frame clones here, not all; method: immunoSEQ multiplex PCR. The sample consists of around 100,000 clones, around 89% of them appearing once. The source was peripheral blood, collected on day 0 of AZD1222 vaccination. The receptors were sampled from an adult in good health. Each CDR3 is given with its conserved first and last residue. The order of the fields is J gene, V gene, D gene, clone size, CDR3 DNA, CDR3 protein. The D gene is left open where the match is weak. Where a row states a size, it is once, few, many or the class of an expanded clone; other rows omit it.

J: TRBJ2-7; V: TRBV4-1; D: .; size: .; DNA: TGCGCCAGCAGCCACGCTGTGACCGGGACCGGGGCGGGCGAGCAGTACTTC; CDR3: CASSHAVTGTGAGEQYF
J: TRBJ1-2; V: TRBV29-1; D: TRBD1; size: .; DNA: TGCAGCGTTGAAGATCCAGGGGGACGGTATGGCTACACCTTC; CDR3: CSVEDPGGRYGYTF
J: TRBJ2-7; V: TRBV30; D: TRBD1; size: .; DNA: TGTGCCTGGAGTGTAAACAGGGGGTACGAGCAGTACTTC; CDR3: CAWSVNRGYEQYF
J: TRBJ2-1; V: TRBV10-3; D: TRBD2; size: many; DNA: TGTGCCACCTCGGGGGGGGGAATATACAATGAGCAGTTCTTC; CDR3: CATSGGGIYNEQFF
J: TRBJ1-1; V: TRBV6-5; D: TRBD1; size: .; DNA: TGTGCCAGCAGGGGATCCGACAGGGCGGCCACTGAAGCTTTCTTT; CDR3: CASRGSDRAATEAFF
J: TRBJ2-4; V: TRBV7-2; D: .; size: .; DNA: TGTGCCAGCAGCTTAAGGCCTGGGTTGGGTTCGGACATTCAGTACTTC; CDR3: CASSLRPGLGSDIQYF
J: TRBJ2-7; V: TRBV6-5; D: .; size: .; DNA: TGTGCCAGCAGTCCCCCACAGGCCCCCGAGCAGTACTTC; CDR3: CASSPPQAPEQYF
J: TRBJ2-7; V: TRBV11-2; D: .; size: .; DNA: TGTGCCAGCAGCTTAACTGCTATTGGCGCCTACGAGCAGTACTTC; CDR3: CASSLTAIGAYEQYF
J: TRBJ1-3; V: TRBV18; D: .; size: .; DNA: TGTGCCAGCTCACCACCAGGGCACTCTGGAAACACCATATATTTT; CDR3: CASSPPGHSGNTIYF
J: TRBJ1-2; V: TRBV18; D: .; size: .; DNA: TGTGCCAGCTCCCCCCTGGGTACTATGGATGGCTACACCTTC; CDR3: CASSPLGTMDGYTF
J: TRBJ1-1; V: TRBV11-2; D: TRBD1; size: .; DNA: TGTGCCAGCAGCCTAAGACAGGGGTACACTGAAGCTTTCTTT; CDR3: CASSLRQGYTEAFF
J: TRBJ2-7; V: TRBV7-2; D: TRBD1; size: .; DNA: TGTGCCAGCAGAGCCGGGGGACAGGGGAAAACCTACGAGCAGTACTTC; CDR3: CASRAGGQGKTYEQYF
J: TRBJ1-5; V: TRBV7-6; D: TRBD1; size: once; DNA: TGTGCCAGCAGCTTGGCCGGACAGGGGTTCCAGCCCCAGCATTTT; CDR3: CASSLAGQGFQPQHF
J: TRBJ2-2; V: TRBV4-3; D: .; size: .; DNA: TGCGCCAGCAGCCACCGGGGGTGGGGCCAGTCCGGGGAGCTGTTTTTT; CDR3: CASSHRGWGQSGELFF
J: TRBJ1-1; V: TRBV30; D: .; size: once; DNA: TGTGCCTGCCGACAGAACTTGAACACTGAAGCTTTCTTT; CDR3: CACRQNLNTEAFF
J: TRBJ1-5; V: TRBV6-5; D: .; size: .; DNA: TGTGCCAGCAGTTACTCGTTCTCGGGCAGCAATCAGCCCCAGCATTTT; CDR3: CASSYSFSGSNQPQHF
J: TRBJ2-7; V: TRBV12-1; D: .; size: .; DNA: TGTGCCAGCAGCTCGGGGACTCCCTACGAGCAGTACTTC; CDR3: CASSSGTPYEQYF
J: TRBJ1-4; V: TRBV11-2; D: .; size: .; DNA: TGTGCCAGCGGTCAGGTGGCTCCTGGGGAAAAACTGTTTTTT; CDR3: CASGQVAPGEKLFF
J: TRBJ1-4; V: TRBV11-2; D: TRBD1; size: .; DNA: TGTGCCAGCAGCCTTTCAGGGGGCGTTGCTAATGAAAAACTGTTTTTT; CDR3: CASSLSGGVANEKLFF
J: TRBJ1-2; V: TRBV3-1/TRBV3-2; D: .; size: .; DNA: TGTGCCAGCAGCCAAGTTAACTATGGCTACACCTTC; CDR3: CASSQVNYGYTF
J: TRBJ2-7; V: TRBV9; D: .; size: .; DNA: TGTGCCAGCAGCGTAGGTAATAGCCCCCGGTACGAGCAGTACTTC; CDR3: CASSVGNSPRYEQYF
J: TRBJ2-1; V: TRBV5-6; D: TRBD2; size: .; DNA: TGTGCCAGCAGCACTCTAGCGGACTCCTACAATGAGCAGTTCTTC; CDR3: CASSTLADSYNEQFF
J: TRBJ2-5; V: TRBV27; D: .; size: .; DNA: TGTGCCAGCAAGCTGTCTTTGGGGAGTAGGGAGACCCAGTACTTC; CDR3: CASKLSLGSRETQYF
J: TRBJ2-1; V: TRBV13; D: TRBD2; size: .; DNA: TGTGCCAGCAGCTCTAGCGGGGGGCTGGGGAATGAGCAGTTCTTC; CDR3: CASSSSGGLGNEQFF
J: TRBJ1-5; V: TRBV7-2; D: .; size: .; DNA: TGTGCCAGCAGCTTAAGTAGCAATCAGCCCCAGCATTTT; CDR3: CASSLSSNQPQHF
J: TRBJ1-1; V: TRBV7-2; D: TRBD1; size: once; DNA: TGTGCCAGCAGGGACGGACAGGGGAAGGGGAACACTGAAGCTTTCTTT; CDR3: CASRDGQGKGNTEAFF
J: TRBJ2-7; V: TRBV3-1/TRBV3-2; D: .; size: .; DNA: TGTGCCAGCAGCCAAGGGGACGGATTCTACGAGCAGTACTTC; CDR3: CASSQGDGFYEQYF
J: TRBJ1-2; V: TRBV7-8; D: .; size: .; DNA: TGTGCCAGCCGTCCCTCCGGTGGTGGCTACACCTTC; CDR3: CASRPSGGGYTF
J: TRBJ2-3; V: TRBV7-9; D: .; size: .; DNA: TGTGCCAGCAGCCCCAGCTGGTGGGCCACAGATACGCAGTATTTT; CDR3: CASSPSWWATDTQYF
J: TRBJ1-1; V: TRBV4-3; D: .; size: once; DNA: TGCGCCAGCAGCCCTGGGGGTCCGGGAATGAACACTGAAGCTTTCTTT; CDR3: CASSPGGPGMNTEAFF
J: TRBJ2-6; V: TRBV29-1; D: .; size: .; DNA: TGCAGCGTTGGGCCCACGAGGACGGGCTCTGGGGCCAACGTCCTGACTTTC; CDR3: CSVGPTRTGSGANVLTF
J: TRBJ1-2; V: TRBV7-9; D: .; size: few; DNA: TGTGCCAGCAGCTTAGCTAGCAGGGATTGGGTCGGGCATGGCTACACCTTC; CDR3: CASSLASRDWVGHGYTF
J: TRBJ2-2; V: TRBV21-1; D: .; size: .; DNA: TGTGCCAGCAGCAAAAATTCAACCGGGACAAGGAACACCGGGGAGCTGTTTTTT; CDR3: CASSKNSTGTRNTGELFF
J: TRBJ1-2; V: TRBV5-5; D: .; size: .; DNA: TGTGCCAGCAGCTCGAAGGGTGGTGGGGTTAACTATGGCTACACCTTC; CDR3: CASSSKGGGVNYGYTF
J: TRBJ1-2; V: TRBV4-2; D: .; size: .; DNA: TGTGCCAGCAGCCAAGATCTGGGGCGACCGACTTCCTATGGCTACACCTTC; CDR3: CASSQDLGRPTSYGYTF
J: TRBJ2-3; V: TRBV2; D: .; size: few; DNA: TGTGCCAGCGGACCGGAGCTCGGGAGCACAGATACGCAGTATTTT; CDR3: CASGPELGSTDTQYF
J: TRBJ2-7; V: TRBV25-1; D: TRBD2; size: .; DNA: TGTGCCAGCAACTCCGGGGGGGAGTCCCTCAACGAGCAGTACTTC; CDR3: CASNSGGESLNEQYF
J: TRBJ2-7; V: TRBV9; D: .; size: .; DNA: TGTGCCAGCAGCGTAGGGGGGAGCTCCTACGAGCAGTACTTC; CDR3: CASSVGGSSYEQYF
J: TRBJ2-1; V: TRBV28; D: .; size: once; DNA: TGTGCCAGCAGTTTATCAGATGAGCAGTTCTTC; CDR3: CASSLSDEQFF
J: TRBJ1-2; V: TRBV27; D: .; size: once; DNA: TGTGCCAGCACCGGGGGCTATGGCTACACCTTC; CDR3: CASTGGYGYTF
J: TRBJ2-3; V: TRBV4-3; D: TRBD2; size: .; DNA: TGCGCCAGCAGCCAAGAGGGCACCAGCGGGGGGTCTCGTGCAGATACGCAGTATTTT; CDR3: CASSQEGTSGGSRADTQYF
J: TRBJ1-1; V: TRBV7-3; D: .; size: .; DNA: TGTGCCAGCAGCTACGGAGGGGCCGCGGAAGCTTTCTTT; CDR3: CASSYGGAAEAFF
J: TRBJ2-2; V: TRBV6-6; D: .; size: .; DNA: TGTGCCAGCAGTTACCGGACTGGTGGAAACACCGGGGAGCTGTTTTTT; CDR3: CASSYRTGGNTGELFF
J: TRBJ1-5; V: TRBV7-2; D: .; size: .; DNA: TGTGCCAGCAGCCCTGCCCCGTTCGATCAGCCCCAGCATTTT; CDR3: CASSPAPFDQPQHF
J: TRBJ1-2; V: TRBV24-1; D: TRBD1; size: .; DNA: TGTGCCACCAGTGACGCGGGACAGAACTATGGCTACACCTTC; CDR3: CATSDAGQNYGYTF
J: TRBJ2-7; V: TRBV5-4; D: .; size: .; DNA: TGTGCCAGCAGCTCCCCTGCCTACGAGCAGTACTTC; CDR3: CASSSPAYEQYF
J: TRBJ2-2; V: TRBV12-3/TRBV12-4; D: .; size: few; DNA: TGTGCCAGCAGCCACCGACAGACCGGGGAGCTGTTTTTT; CDR3: CASSHRQTGELFF
J: TRBJ1-2; V: TRBV7-2; D: .; size: .; DNA: TGTGCCAGCAGCTCAACTGCCGGGACGGCAGCTAACTATGGCTACACCTTC; CDR3: CASSSTAGTAANYGYTF
J: TRBJ2-7; V: TRBV11-1; D: .; size: .; DNA: TGTGCCAGCAGCTTAGAAACCACCGGGACCTACGAGCAGTACTTC; CDR3: CASSLETTGTYEQYF
J: TRBJ1-4; V: TRBV9; D: TRBD1; size: .; DNA: TGTGCCAGCAGCGTAGGTGACAGGGAGGTTGAAAAACTGTTTTTT; CDR3: CASSVGDREVEKLFF
J: TRBJ1-5; V: TRBV28; D: .; size: .; DNA: TGTGCCAGCAGGGGCTCTAGCAATCAGCCCCAGCATTTT; CDR3: CASRGSSNQPQHF
J: TRBJ1-2; V: TRBV24-1; D: .; size: .; DNA: TGTGCCACCAGTGGATCGGGATCCGGCGACTATGGCTACACCTTC; CDR3: CATSGSGSGDYGYTF